The 5 T cell receptor beta chains reported below all come from one sample, sequenced in a study of T cell responses to AZD1222 COVID-19 vaccine. Here immunoSEQ multiplex PCR was the method, and the copy in TCRdb shows in-frame clones only, minus some. Among 27,000 or so clones listed, approximately 92% were seen once. The sequencing here drew on peripheral blood, taken 28 days after the second AZD1222 dose. Receptor source: an adult who received the AZD1222 COVID-19 vaccine.

J is TRBJ2-2 and V is TRBV27; D is unresolved. The V and J ends lost 0 bases and 5 bases respectively, with 7 bases between them. Germline V gene sequence: CDR1 MNHEY, CDR2 SMNVEV (reference sequence). The CDR3 runs 14 residues. CDR3 protein: CASSLSPATGELFF. The CDR3 nucleotides are TGTGCCAGCAGTTTATCCCCGGCGACCGGGGAGCTGTTTTTT.

V is TRBV7-8 and J is TRBJ1-5, with 7 bases matching TRBD1. V lost 6 bases, J lost 2 bases, and 7 bases stayed unmatched. The CDR3 spans 15 residues. Looked up from germline, CDR1 is SGHVS and CDR2 is FQNEAQ. The chain's CDR3 is CASSDRDVRNQPQHF. Written as DNA, the CDR3 is TGTGCCAGCAGTGACAGGGACGTCCGCAATCAGCCCCAGCATTTT.

The chain is built from TRBV11-3 and TRBJ2-7; no reliable D call. The CDR3 is made up of 12 amino acids. Per germline, CDR1 SGHNT and CDR2 YENEEA. Deletions cut 4 bases from V and 3 bases from J, with 7 bases between. CDR3 amino acids: CASSSPLYEQYF. In DNA form, the CDR3 reads TGTGCCAGCAGCTCCCCCCTCTACGAGCAGTACTTC.

V is TRBV6-5 and J is TRBJ2-4; D remains unclear. The CDR3 is made up of 11 amino acids. The V end was cut by 9 bases, the J end by 7 bases, with 10 bases between. Germline V gene sequence: CDR1 MNHEY, CDR2 SVGAGI. In DNA, the CDR3 is TGTGCCAGACCCTTGGGGAACATTCAGTACTTC. This translates into CARPLGNIQYF.

The V gene is TRBV11-3, the J gene TRBJ2-1, with 10 bases matching TRBD1. The CDR3 is made up of 17 amino acids. V trimming: 0 bases; J trimming: 6 bases; junction bases outside the gene matches: 8. The germline CDR1 and CDR2 sequences are SGHNT and YENEEA. Here the CDR3 reads CASSLEWGTGDSNEQFF. CDR3 bases: TGTGCCAGCAGCTTAGAATGGGGGACAGGGGATTCCAATGAGCAGTTCTTC.